This entry describes one T cell receptor (beta chain). The sample originates from a study of blood T cell repertoires in COVID-19. Across the study: Collection of acute and convalescent COVID-19 samples took place in the United States, Italy and Spain. Nucleic acid was either cDNA or gDNA, and it came from T cells, B-cell-depleted T cells, or PBMCs.

V lost 0 bases to trimming and J lost 7 bases, with 13 bases between them. In germline, CDR1 is MGHRA, CDR2 YSYEKL. CDR3 length: 15 amino acids. This study enrolled people aged about 18 to 90 from about 24 US geographic areas. Measured with immunoSEQ multiplex PCR; TCRdb has only the in-frame clones, and not every one. Among 300,000 to 350,000 clones listed, about 90% were seen once. This chain joins TRBV4-1 and TRBJ2-1; D may be TRBD1 (5 bases). The receptor comes from a woman in her thirties who had recovered from COVID-19. The sample was PBMCs or T cells enriched from blood (not recorded which). The CDR3 reads CASSQEGAVRNEQFF. CDR3 sequence (DNA): TGCGCCAGCAGCCAAGAAGGGGCGGTTAGGAATGAGCAGTTCTTC.